The T cell receptor (beta chain) described here comes from a study of blood T cells in healthy people across ages (dated by TCRdb to the mid-2010s). Turning to the overall study: Template switching captured roughly one uniquely barcoded TCR beta cDNA molecule per two T cells in model experiments. Using deep sequencing normalized with unique cDNA molecular identifiers, the study measured how TCR beta repertoire diversity changes with age. The donors were split into four age groups: young (average 16 years), middle-aged (roughly 42), aged (over 55) and long-lived (about 74). To avoid experimental bias, donors of different ages were randomly spread across the sequencing lanes. Two additional independent replicas of 1 million unique cDNA reads from the same blood draw were analyzed for two donors (one aged 18 to 30 and one aged 80 or older).

Donors were about 36 systemically healthy Caucasian individuals from Russia aged 6 to 90 years. Approximately 9.3 milliliters of peripheral blood were collected from each donor into EDTA-treated Vacutainer tubes. Ficoll-Paque density-gradient centrifugation was used to isolate PBMCs, with at least 6 million per sample. Trizol reagent was used to extract total RNA from PBMCs, with at least 5.5 micrograms per sample. For every donor, flow cytometry on a PBMC aliquot measured the percentage of naive CD45RAhigh/CD27high T cells. The CDR3 goes from the cysteine to the phenylalanine over 15 residues. Just the 45-base CDR3 DNA is kept, in frame starting at base 1. CDR1 is given as MNHNS and CDR2 as SASEGT, both from the germline V gene. V drops 3 bases and J drops 1 base, leaving 12 bases in between. Broad study findings and their caveats: A strong correlation was found between observed TCR beta diversity and the percentage of naive T cells measured by flow cytometry. The long-lived group showed more naive CD4+ T cells, fewer expanded clones and increased TCR diversity than the aged group, suggesting age selection. Estimates of total diversity from one million sequenced T cells were regarded as lower bounds and underestimates. Donor CMV infection status was unknown, potentially confounding age-related changes in expanded clonotypes. Bulk unsorted PBMC profiling prevented conclusive comparison of naive and antigen-experienced compartments. As age increased, observed TCR beta diversity per million T cells dropped in a roughly linear way, and a significant reduction was already evident by age roughly 40.

This clonotype was counted a few times. No antigen is known for it. No quality values exist for individual bases; no much larger clone is one base distant. Libraries were made using 5' RACE. A second about 6 to 11 cycle PCR used a sample-barcoded 5' primer and a J-beta primer mix. A unique molecular identifier was introduced onto each TCR beta cDNA molecule by a template-switch 5' adaptor carrying 12 random nucleotides. Each sample yielded at least 2.5 million CDR3-containing paired-end reads. The Mint cDNA synthesis kit, primed by a TRBC-specific oligonucleotide, was used to synthesize first-strand cDNA from all RNA. Following uracil-DNA glycosylase treatment, all cDNA underwent a first 18-cycle PCR with the universal primers M1SS and BC2_uni_R. As for the original processing: Each sample was normalized by randomly selecting 1 million high-quality reads, each carrying a distinct molecular identifier. Reads sharing molecular identifiers were discarded rather than binned into consensus sequences. MiTCR, set to a Q25 quality threshold and the strictest error-elimination algorithm, was used for CDR3 identification, clonotype clustering and error correction. A nonparametric unseen species model using Euler transformation provided a lower-bound estimate of total TCR beta diversity. The public reads were reprocessed in TCRdb via fastp at Q25 and MiXCR, keeping in-frame beta chains. Rows matching on CDR3 protein sequence are summarized as one entry with the most common DNA and genes. The V and J calls were determined by TCRdb, not by the authors. The sample has around 2 million distinct CDR3 sequences on record, 35% to 50% of them singletons. Of the sample, roughly 23% is held by the ten largest clones.

Sequenced input: blood. The chain was built from TRBV6-1 and TRBJ1-2; the best D guess is TRBD1, with 5 bases matching. The receptor was derived from a human donor in good health. The CDR3 corresponds to CASSDLPGRNYGYTF. Read as DNA, the sequence is TGTGCCAGCAGTGATCTTCCGGGACGTAACTATGGCTACACCTTC.